These 25 T cell receptor beta chains were all obtained from the same sample, sequenced in a study of graft-versus-host responses after intestinal transplantation. These receptors lack a known antigen. Profiled with immunoSEQ multiplex PCR; TCRdb holds only in-frame clones, not every one. The repertoire holds some 140,000 clones, roughly nine tenths seen once, with over 0.15% in the top ten. This specimen consisted of unstimulated CD4+ T cells sorted from spleen or lymph node cells, obtained before intestinal transplant. The receptors come from a human donor who received an intestinal transplant.

The chain links TRBV29-1 to TRBJ1-1; D may be TRBD1 (6 bases). CDR3 length: 11 amino acids. Trimming took off 7 bases at V and 12 bases at J, with 18 bases between the two ends. Germline CDR1 SQVTM, CDR2 ANQGSEA. Here the CDR3 DNA reads TGCAGCGCTAGGGACAACGGCGCGACTTTCTTT. Protein: CSARDNGATFF.

The chain is built from TRBV10-1 and TRBJ2-2; 9 bases align to TRBD2. V shed 0 bases, J shed 4 bases, and the junction held 9 bases outside the gene matches. Germline V gene sequence: CDR1 WNHNN, CDR2 SYGVQD (reference sequence). The CDR3 sequence is 18 residues long. CDR3 bases: TGCGCCAGCAGTGAGTCACGCGGGGGGGCCGCGTTCACCGGGGAGCTGTTTTTT. This translates into CASSESRGGAAFTGELFF.

The chain links TRBV10-3 to TRBJ1-1; 7 bases agree with TRBD1. V dropped 6 bases and J dropped 2; count of bases not matched to a gene: 9. The CDR3 runs to 15 residues. CDR1 and CDR2 (germline): ENHRY, SYGVKD. The CDR3 spells CAIRPGTAVNTEAFF. The CDR3 DNA reads as TGTGCCATCAGGCCTGGGACAGCAGTTAACACTGAAGCTTTCTTT.

V gene TRBV7-9 combines with J gene TRBJ2-1; D is uncertain. Germline V gives CDR1 SEHNR, CDR2 FQNEAQ (reference sequence). Trimming removed 9 bases from V and 5 bases from J, with 2 bases in between. The length of the CDR3 is 9 residues. CDR3 nucleotides: TGTGCCAGAAACAATGAGCAGTTCTTC. Amino acids: CARNNEQFF.

This sequence joins TRBV27 and TRBJ1-5; 7 bases agree with TRBD1. CDR1 and CDR2 (germline): MNHEY, SMNVEV (reference sequence). The length of the CDR3 is 15 residues. Trimming at V came to 7 bases and at J to 7 bases, leaving 13 bases not matched to a gene. CDR3 protein: CASTPSNRGGQPQHF. The DNA of the CDR3 is TGTGCCAGCACCCCCAGCAACAGGGGTGGGCAGCCCCAGCATTTT.

This chain connects TRBV5-1 to TRBJ2-2; 11 positions agree with TRBD2. The CDR3 length is 16 residues. V lost 3 bases to trimming and J lost 7 bases; unmatched junction nucleotides: 8. CDR1 and CDR2 (germline): SGHRS, YFSETQ. CDR3 protein: CASSSLAGGPRGELFF. Written as DNA, the CDR3 is TGCGCCAGCAGCTCCTTAGCGGGGGGGCCGCGCGGGGAGCTGTTTTTT.

The chain carries TRBV6-1 and TRBJ2-7, with TRBD1 matching 7 bases. The CDR3 extends over 15 amino acids. Germline loops: CDR1 MNHNS, CDR2 SASEGT. With V trimmed by 6 bases and J by 2 bases, 10 bases remained unmatched. The CDR3 protein is CASSQTGTATYEQYF. The CDR3 DNA is TGTGCCAGCAGCCAAACCGGGACAGCCACCTACGAGCAGTACTTC.

The genes are TRBV7-9 and TRBJ2-3; the D is unclear. Between the trimmed V and J ends, which lost 1 base and 3 bases, there was a span of 8 bases. CDR1 is SEHNR, CDR2 FQNEAQ, per germline (reference sequence). This CDR3 spans 14 amino acids. CDR3 DNA: TGTGCCAGCAGCTTAGGGGCCGGGACAGATACGCAGTATTTT. Its translation: CASSLGAGTDTQYF.

The chain has TRBV30 and TRBJ2-7, with D uncertain. The germline CDR1 and CDR2 sequences are GTSNPN and SVGIG (reference sequence). With 0 bases removed from V and 3 bases from J, the gap between germline ends came to 18 bases. There are 16 residues in the CDR3. This CDR3 is CAWSVWLPTTYYEQYF. DNA of the CDR3: TGTGCCTGGAGTGTCTGGCTCCCAACGACTTACTACGAGCAGTACTTC. The full variable domain, with the rest looked up from reference TRBV30 and TRBJ2-7, is SQTIHQWPATLVQPVGSPLSLECTVEGTSNPNLYWYRQAAGRGLQLLFYSVGIGQISSEVPQNLSASRPQDRQFILSSKKLLLSDSGFYLCAWSVWLPTTYYEQYFGPGTRLTVT.

The chain couples TRBV5-1 to TRBJ1-2; TRBD1 agrees at 10 bases. V lost 7 bases, J lost 4 bases, and 1 base stayed unmatched. The germline gives CDR1 SGHRS, CDR2 YFSETQ. The CDR3 spans 12 residues. CDR3 nucleotides: TGCGCCAGCGGACAGGGGGGCTATGGCTACACCTTC. Translated, it gives CASGQGGYGYTF.

The chain has TRBV7-9 and TRBJ1-1, with 11 bases aligning to TRBD1. Germline V CDR1 and CDR2: SEHNR, FQNEAQ (reference sequence). The CDR3 totals 15 residues. J was trimmed by 5 bases and V by 4 bases; bases with no gene match: 6. The CDR3 nucleotides read TGTGCCAGCAGCTCTTGGACAGGGGGCGGTACTGAAGCTTTCTTT. Translation gives CASSSWTGGGTEAFF.

This clone was counted between two and nine times. CDR3 in amino acids: CASSGRQGYNEQFF. DNA of the CDR3: TGTGCCAGCAGTGGTCGGCAGGGGTACAATGAGCAGTTCTTC. V is TRBV6-1 and J is TRBJ2-1; D may be TRBD1 (6 bases). V dropped 4 bases and J dropped 4 bases, with 11 bases sitting between them. CDR1 MNHNS and CDR2 SASEGT come from the germline V gene. There are 14 residues in the CDR3.

CDR3 protein: CAISEFSQGLRGYTF. CDR3 DNA sequence: TGTGCCATCAGTGAGTTTAGTCAGGGGTTGCGGGGCTACACCTTC. This chain links TRBV10-3 with TRBJ1-2; D may be TRBD1 (6 bases). The germline V gene has CDR1 ENHRY and CDR2 SYGVKD. CDR3 length: 15 amino acids. V dropped 1 base and J dropped 8 bases, with 17 bases sitting between them.

This chain connects TRBV4-1 to TRBJ2-7; TRBD1 might be the D (5 bases). Trimming cost V 0 bases and J 2 bases, with 8 bases left between them. Germline V gene sequence: CDR1 MGHRA, CDR2 YSYEKL. The CDR3 consists of 14 residues. The DNA for the CDR3 is TGCGCCAGCAGCCAAGACGCCAGGGCCTACGAGCAGTACTTC. Protein sequence: CASSQDARAYEQYF.

This chain connects TRBV5-5 to TRBJ1-2; D remains unclear. The germline gives CDR1 SGHKS, CDR2 YYEKEE (reference sequence). This CDR3 is 12 amino acids long. V lost 5 bases, J lost 2 bases, and 7 bases lay in between. In DNA, the CDR3 is TGTGCCAGCAGTCCCGAGAACTATGGCTACACCTTC. Translation: CASSPENYGYTF.

This chain uses TRBV2 with TRBJ2-1; a weak D match, TRBD2 (6 bases). Between the trimmed V and J ends, which lost 0 bases and 9 bases, there was a span of 9 bases. The germline V gene has CDR1 SNHLY and CDR2 FYNNEI. This CDR3 contains 13 residues. This CDR3 reads CASSEAQGLEQFF. CDR3 bases: TGTGCCAGCAGTGAAGCCCAGGGACTTGAGCAGTTCTTC.

The sample holds a few counts of this clone. The V and J genes are TRBV29-1 and TRBJ2-1, with TRBD1 matching over 9 bases. This CDR3 region has 13 residues. V dropped 4 bases and J dropped 4; count of bases not matched to a gene: 2. CDR1 and CDR2 (germline): SQVTM, ANQGSEA. The CDR3 reads CSVVGTGYNEQFF. The DNA for the CDR3 is TGCAGCGTTGTGGGGACAGGGTACAATGAGCAGTTCTTC.

A few counts support this clone. The V call is TRBV2, the J call TRBJ1-2, with D hard to call. Germline CDR1 SNHLY, CDR2 FYNNEI. V lost 0 bases, J lost 0 bases, and 2 bases lay in between. The CDR3 runs to 13 residues. The CDR3 bases are TGTGCCAGCAGTGAAGCACCTAACTATGGCTACACCTTC. This gives the protein CASSEAPNYGYTF. The variable domain in full, completed from reference TRBV2 and TRBJ1-2, reads EPEVTQTPSHQVTQMGQEVILRCVPISNHLYFYWYRQILGQKVEFLVSFYNNEISEKSEIFDDQFSVERPDGSNFTLKIRSTKLEDSAMYFCASSEAPNYGYTFGSGTRLTVV.

CDR3 region: CASSYSGQETQYF. The DNA of the CDR3 is TGTGCCAGCAGTTACTCGGGACAAGAGACCCAGTACTTC. This chain joins TRBV6-6 and TRBJ2-5; unclear D gene. There are 13 residues in the CDR3. The germline V gene encodes CDR1 MNHNY and CDR2 SVGAGI (reference sequence). V lost 0 bases and J 2 bases, leaving 4 bases between the germline ends.

This chain uses TRBV6-6 with TRBJ1-5; D is unclear. The ends were cut back, 2 bases at V and 5 bases at J, with 7 bases in the middle. The CDR3 is made up of 13 amino acids. Germline V gene data show CDR1 as MNHNY and CDR2 as SVGAGI (reference sequence). CDR3 in DNA: TGTGCCAGCAGTTACGGGTCATATCAGCCCCAGCATTTT. Encoded protein: CASSYGSYQPQHF.

The gene calls are TRBV5-1 and TRBJ1-2; D is perhaps TRBD1 (5 bases). V shed 4 bases and J shed 4 bases, with 23 bases lying between them. The CDR3 has 17 residues. CDR1 and CDR2 from the germline V gene are SGHRS and YFSETQ. CDR3 DNA: TGCGCCAGCAGCCCGACGGCAGGGCCGCTTGTGGGCTATGGCTACACCTTC. Translating gives CASSPTAGPLVGYGYTF.

The chain uses TRBV6-1 and TRBJ1-2; 8 bases are shared with TRBD1. The V gene end was trimmed by 6 bases and the J gene end by 6 bases; junction bases not matched to a gene: 6. The CDR3 runs to 13 residues. Per the germline V gene, CDR1 is MNHNS and CDR2 is SASEGT. The CDR3 DNA follows: TGTGCCAGCAGCGGACAGGGCGTGGATGGCTACACCTTC. Encoded protein: CASSGQGVDGYTF.

The count of this clone is one. The rearrangement joins TRBV18 to TRBJ1-1, with D hard to call. V dropped 7 bases and J dropped 1 base, with 10 bases sitting between them. The CDR3 sequence is 13 residues long. The V gene's germline CDR1 is KGHSH and CDR2 LQKENI. CDR3 in amino acids: CASFPAANTEAFF. In DNA form, the CDR3 reads TGTGCCAGCTTCCCCGCAGCGAACACTGAAGCTTTCTTT.

V gene TRBV4-1 combines with J gene TRBJ2-7; 8 nucleotides align to TRBD1. V was clipped by 8 bases and J by 5 bases; unmatched bases: 20. Looked up from germline, CDR1 is MGHRA and CDR2 is YSYEKL. The CDR3 extends over 17 amino acids. The CDR3 reads CASGFQTGDILKNEQYF. In nucleotides, the CDR3 is TGCGCCAGCGGATTTCAGACAGGGGATATCCTAAAGAACGAGCAGTACTTC.

The chain has TRBV27 and TRBJ1-5, with D unresolved. Trimming removed 2 bases at V and 5 bases at J, with 13 bases between. From germline, CDR1 is MNHEY and CDR2 SMNVEV (reference sequence). The CDR3 spans 15 residues. The CDR3 DNA is TGTGCCAGCAGTTTAAGGCGGGGTTCGGATCAGCCCCAGCATTTT. Its translation: CASSLRRGSDQPQHF.